Given below is one T cell receptor (beta chain) in context. This clone occurred a few times. Its antigen has not been determined. No base quality information exists; no much larger clone differs at one position. CDR1 and CDR2 are read off the germline V gene as SGHNT and YENEEA. The junction carries 14 bases between V and J, which are trimmed by 3 bases and 2 bases respectively. The CDR3 contains 15 residues, cysteine and phenylalanine counted. Of all the DNA, just the CDR3 is kept, 45 bases in frame from base 1. TCRbeta CDR3 regions were immunosequenced from genomic DNA with the immunoSEQ Assay. Genomic DNA was amplified by bias-controlled multiplex PCR before high-throughput sequencing. The paper's processing steps were these. To quantify the absolute abundance of each unique TCRbeta CDR3 region, the sequences were collapsed and filtered. Clonality, defined as 1 minus Pielou's evenness, was calculated using productive rearrangements only. Tumor T-cell fraction was computed by normalizing TCRbeta template counts to usable DNA, estimated from several housekeeping genes. A previously published method was used to identify clones whose frequencies were significantly greater in on-treatment samples than in baseline samples. TCRdb limited this immuneACCESS table to in-frame rearrangements with V and J called. A share of clones is missing; checked studies link under half to unresolved V genes, and the rest is unexplained. That table furnishes V, J and clone size, whereas the DNA furnished D and trimming. The sample records approximately 6,300 clones, 25% to 30% of which are singletons. The ten largest account for nearly 10% of the sample.

The treatment or condition label, read with the paper, signifies: randomized to nivolumab then ipilimumab (arm A) or the reverse (arm B). Prior DNA-damaging chemotherapy had not been received by any trial patient. CheckMate 064, a randomized, open-label phase II trial of sequential checkpoint blockade, was the source of the samples, all of which came from patients with melanoma. Tumor TCR sequencing used genomic DNA from formalin-fixed paraffin-embedded (FFPE) tissue samples. The sample is drawn from a study of sequential checkpoint blockade in melanoma (dated by TCRdb to the late 2010s). Regarding the study in general: Using 1:1 randomization, the trial assigned patients either to first-line nivolumab followed by ipilimumab (arm A) or to ipilimumab followed by nivolumab (arm B). TCRbeta immunosequencing was performed on DNA from roughly 90 pretreatment melanoma tumor samples. Maintenance nivolumab was given following each of the two trial sequences. Roughly 20 patients had matched tumor biopsies taken before treatment and at week 13, after single-agent nivolumab (arm A) or ipilimumab (arm B). Roughly 80% of the matched pre- and post-treatment tumor biopsy pairs came from the same lesion. Broad study findings and their caveats: Patients with increases in tumor T-cell fraction and clonality by week 13 were approximately 30 times more likely to achieve clinical benefit. The response-prediction model combining TCR metrics and mutation burden needs validation in larger, independent patient cohorts. Tumor T-cell fraction and clonality were found to correlate with PD-L1 staining and CD8+ T-cell counts but not with mutational load. In the nivolumab-first arm (arm A), pretreatment tumor TIL clonality was associated with response (P = .04). Within-arm analyses of tumor T-cell fraction were constrained by small sample sizes and reduced statistical power.

The clonotype comes from a human donor with melanoma. This chain joins TRBV11-3 to TRBJ2-7; no confident D gene assignment can be made. Source: tumor tissue (inferred from file names), taken from a patient given nivolumab and ipilimumab in sequence. The DNA sequence is given as TGTGCCAGCAGCTTGAGTTCGAATGCGGCCTACGAGCAGTACTTC. It is translated as CASSLSSNAAYEQYF.